The 24 T cell receptor beta chains in this list originate from one sample, sequenced in a study of vaccination and CD4 T cells after COVID-19. Antigen specificity for these receptors is unknown. As to treatment: roughly ten-day PBMC culture with coronavirus spike peptide pools or control peptides (ViraFEST assay). Cultured CD4+ T cell DNA underwent sequencing with the Oncomine TCR Beta short-read assay. MiXCR was run by TCRdb on the PCR reads, yielding one entry per CDR3 protein. The table records 14,000 to 15,000 distinct CDR3 sequences, around 73% of them present only once. Sequencing was carried out using CD4+ T cells from blood, cultured in vitro. Source of these receptors: a human donor who had recovered from COVID-19.

The V and J genes are TRBV24-1 and TRBJ2-7; D possibly corresponds to TRBD1 (5 bases). Germline V CDR1 and CDR2: KGHDR, SFDVKD. The CDR3 is made up of 15 amino acids. Trimming took off 4 bases at V and 0 bases at J, with 12 bases between the two ends. The CDR3 region is CATSEAGQSSYEQYF. For the CDR3, the DNA is TGTGCCACCAGTGAAGCAGGGCAGAGCTCCTACGAGCAGTACTTC.

This clonotype is medium-sized within its sample. The chain couples TRBV20-1 to TRBJ1-6; TRBD1 aligns across 7 bases. The CDR3 extends over 19 amino acids. Germline V gives CDR1 DFQATT, CDR2 SNEGSKA (reference sequence). Losses at the gene ends were 5 bases for V and 0 bases for J; bases not matched to a gene: 16. The CDR3 region has the DNA TGCAGTGCTCCACAGGGGACAAGTCCCAGAAGCTCCTATAATTCACCCCTCCACTTT. It translates to CSAPQGTSPRSSYNSPLHF.

This chain uses TRBV28 with TRBJ1-2; a possible D gene is TRBD1 (5 bases). CDR3 size: 12 residues. The germline CDR1 and CDR2 sequences are MDHEN and SYDVKM. Trimming removed 8 bases at V and 7 bases at J, with 14 bases between. The CDR3, as DNA: TGTGCCAGCTTCGGAGGGGTTTCTGGCTACACCTTC. Its translation: CASFGGVSGYTF.

The chain couples TRBV6-2 or TRBV6-3 to TRBJ2-4; 13 bases line up with TRBD2. CDR1 is MNHEY and CDR2 is SVGEGT in the germline V gene. The CDR3 consists of 15 residues. Unmatched junction bases numbered 9, after V lost 5 bases and J lost 11 bases. For the CDR3, the DNA is TGTGCCAGCAGTACACTAGGACTAGCGGGAGCGCTTCAGTACTTC. Its protein is CASSTLGLAGALQYF.

There are a few counts of this clonotype. The chain recombines TRBV20-1 with TRBJ1-2, with D hard to call. CDR1 is DFQATT, CDR2 SNEGSKA, per germline (reference sequence). The length of the CDR3 is 14 residues. The V end was cut by 1 base, the J end by 2 bases, with 11 bases between. The CDR3, as DNA: TGCAGTGCTAGAGTAGGACCGGAAAACTATGGCTACACCTTC. It specifies CSARVGPENYGYTF.

The V gene is TRBV20-1, the J gene TRBJ2-5; TRBD2 agrees at 8 bases. The CDR3 covers 13 residues. The V gene's germline CDR1 is DFQATT and CDR2 SNEGSKA (reference sequence). Germline trimming cut 6 bases from V and 4 bases from J; bases unmatched to any gene: 7. For the CDR3, the DNA is TGCAGTGCCGTAGCGGGACTCCGAGAGACCCAGTACTTC. Encoded protein: CSAVAGLRETQYF.

V gene TRBV6-1 combines with J gene TRBJ2-7, with TRBD2 matching 9 bases. From germline, CDR1 is MNHNS and CDR2 SASEGT. The CDR3 totals 16 residues. V shed 6 bases, J shed 4 bases, and the junction held 13 bases outside the gene matches. The CDR3 sequence is CASSPGLTSGEYEQYF. The CDR3 nucleotides are TGTGCCAGCAGCCCCGGTTTGACTAGCGGAGAATACGAGCAGTACTTC.

V gene TRBV20-1 combines with J gene TRBJ2-7, with D perhaps matching TRBD1 (6 bases). This CDR3 has 14 residues. V was clipped by 2 bases and J by 0 bases, with 11 bases between them. From germline, CDR1 is DFQATT and CDR2 SNEGSKA (reference sequence). The CDR3 coding sequence is TGCAGTGCTAGAAGACAGGCCAGCTCCTACGAGCAGTACTTC. Amino acids: CSARRQASSYEQYF.

This clonotype turned up a few times. V gene TRBV27 combines with J gene TRBJ2-2; TRBD2 aligns across 11 bases. The V and J ends lost 4 bases and 3 bases, in that order; junction bases with no gene match: 7. The CDR3 is 17 amino acids. Germline CDR1 reads MNHEY; CDR2 reads SMNVEV (reference sequence). CDR3 protein: CASSSKRLAGHTGELFF. In DNA form, the CDR3 reads TGTGCCAGCAGTTCCAAGCGACTAGCGGGACACACCGGGGAGCTGTTTTTT.

This clonotype occurred once. The rearrangement joins TRBV24-1 to TRBJ1-1; TRBD1 agrees at 7 bases. Looked up from germline, CDR1 is KGHDR and CDR2 is SFDVKD. This CDR3 contains 14 residues. The junction had 7 bases not matched to a gene; V was cut back by 6 bases and J by 4 bases. CDR3 residues: CATSRGGPITEAFF. DNA for the CDR3: TGTGCCACCAGTCGAGGGGGCCCGATCACTGAAGCTTTCTTT.

J is TRBJ1-2 and V is TRBV7-3; a possible D gene is TRBD1 (6 bases). The germline V gene has CDR1 SGHTA and CDR2 FQGTGA. Trimming shortened V by 4 bases and J by 6 bases, and 9 bases separated the two germline ends. The CDR3 contains 12 residues. The CDR3 is CASSSSGDGYTF. CDR3 DNA sequence: TGTGCCAGCAGCTCCTCAGGGGATGGCTACACCTTC. Drawing the rest from reference TRBV7-3 and TRBJ1-2, the complete variable domain is GAGVSQTPSNKVTEKGKYVELRCDPISGHTALYWYRQSLGQGPEFLIYFQGTGAADDSGLPNDRFFAVRPEGSVSTLKIQRTERGDSAVYLCASSSSGDGYTFGSGTRLTVV.

V usage is TRBV3-1 and J usage is TRBJ2-4; 11 bases match TRBD2. The CDR3 length is 14 residues. Per the germline V gene, CDR1 is LGHDT and CDR2 is YNNKEL (reference sequence). J gave up 6 bases and V 5 bases, and 3 bases lay outside the gene matches. Here the CDR3 DNA reads TGTGCCAGCAGCTTAGCGGGAGGGGGAAACATTCAGTACTTC. This encodes CASSLAGGGNIQYF. Variable domain in full (rest from reference TRBV3-1 and TRBJ2-4): DTAVSQTPKYLVTQMGNDKSIKCEQNLGHDTMYWYKQDSKKFLKIMFSYNNKELIINETVPNRFSPKSPDKAHLNLHINSLELGDSAVYFCASSLAGGGNIQYFGAGTRLSVL.

The chain employs TRBV15 and TRBJ2-1; D is possibly TRBD2 (6 bases). The CDR3 totals 15 residues. Germline V gives CDR1 LNHNV, CDR2 YYDKDF (reference sequence). Trimming took 3 bases from V and 3 from J, leaving 12 bases between them. Here the CDR3 reads CATSRGGRLYNEQFF. The CDR3, as DNA: TGTGCCACCAGCAGGGGAGGTAGGCTCTACAATGAGCAGTTCTTC.

This chain connects TRBV5-5 to TRBJ2-7, with 8 nucleotides matching TRBD2. This CDR3 comprises 17 residues. CDR1 and CDR2 (germline): SGHKS, YYEKEE (reference sequence). With 4 bases clipped from V and 0 bases from J, the junction kept 12 bases outside the gene matches. The CDR3 nucleotides are TGTGCCAGCAGCCCCCCCCCCGTTAGCGGGACCTCCTACGAGCAGTACTTC. Translation gives CASSPPPVSGTSYEQYF.

The rearrangement links TRBV6-2 or TRBV6-3 to TRBJ2-7; D is tentatively TRBD1 or TRBD2 (5 bases each). The V end was cut by 6 bases, the J end by 4 bases, with 22 bases between. This CDR3 is 16 amino acids long. From germline, CDR1 is MNHEY and CDR2 SVGEGT. CDR3 bases: TGTGCCAGCAGGAACAGAGAGGGGCGTGGAACTTACGAGCAGTACTTC. Its translation is CASRNREGRGTYEQYF.

This rearrangement joins TRBV20-1 to TRBJ2-7, with D unresolved. Germline-derived CDR1 and CDR2 are DFQATT and SNEGSKA (reference sequence). This CDR3 comprises 13 residues. V was cut by 6 bases and J by 3 bases, with 15 bases left in between. The DNA for the CDR3 is TGCAGTGCCAAGACGACAACCCACTACGAGCAGTACTTC. Translation gives CSAKTTTHYEQYF.

The J gene is TRBJ2-1, the V gene TRBV7-9; 8 nucleotides line up with TRBD2. V lost 6 bases, J lost 5 bases, and 12 bases stayed unmatched. This CDR3 is built from 16 residues. Germline CDR1 and CDR2: SEHNR and FQNEAQ (reference sequence). CDR3 nucleotide sequence: TGTGCCAGCAGTCCCCGCGTGCTAGCGGGTAACAATGAGCAGTTCTTC. This encodes CASSPRVLAGNNEQFF.

This clonotype was picked up a small number of times. V is TRBV4-3 and J is TRBJ1-5, with D tentatively TRBD1 (6 bases). V lost 1 base to trimming and J lost 6 bases, with 7 bases between them. This CDR3 comprises 13 residues. Germline values: CDR1 LGHNA, CDR2 YSLEER. CDR3 region: CASSQGGLQPQHF. As DNA, the CDR3 is TGCGCCAGCAGCCAAGGGGGGCTTCAGCCCCAGCATTTT.

The chain has TRBV6-5 and TRBJ1-3; perhaps TRBD1 as D (5 bases). Germline-derived CDR1 and CDR2 are MNHEY and SVGAGI. V was trimmed by 0 bases and J by 3 bases, leaving 9 bases between them. The CDR3 totals 15 residues. This CDR3 reads CASSYSPRVGNTIYF. CDR3 coding DNA: TGTGCCAGCAGTTACTCTCCCAGGGTTGGAAACACCATATATTTT.

The table lists this clonotype with a few counts. The rearrangement uses TRBV7-2 and TRBJ1-2, with D unresolved. CDR3 size: 13 residues. Germline values: CDR1 SGHTA, CDR2 FQGNSA. The ends were cut back, 4 bases at V and 0 bases at J, with 6 bases in the middle. CDR3 sequence (DNA): TGTGCCAGCAGCTCGCCTCCTAACTATGGCTACACCTTC. Translating it yields CASSSPPNYGYTF.

The chain couples TRBV30 to TRBJ1-5; D is undetermined. Trimming took off 7 bases at V and 0 bases at J, with 25 bases between the two ends. The V gene's germline CDR1 is GTSNPN and CDR2 SVGIG (reference sequence). The CDR3 contains 18 residues. The CDR3 is CAYTPRGLGTYSNQPQHF. Written as DNA, the CDR3 is TGTGCCTACACCCCTCGGGGATTGGGTACTTATAGCAATCAGCCCCAGCATTTT. The full variable domain, with the rest looked up from reference TRBV30 and TRBJ1-5, is SQTIHQWPATLVQPVGSPLSLECTVEGTSNPNLYWYRQAAGRGLQLLFYSVGIGQISSEVPQNLSASRPQDRQFILSSKKLLLSDSGFYLCAYTPRGLGTYSNQPQHFGDGTRLSIL.

This rearrangement joins TRBV24-1 to TRBJ1-2; D is undetermined. Germline CDR1 reads KGHDR; CDR2 reads SFDVKD. Trimming cost V 3 bases and J 8 bases, with 9 bases left between them. There are 12 residues in the CDR3. As DNA, the CDR3 is TGTGCCACCAGTGATACCGACCGGGGCTACACCTTC. Amino acids: CATSDTDRGYTF.

The CDR3 DNA reads as TGCAGTGCTAGACAGGGAAGTCCCTACGAGCAGTACTTC. This gives the protein CSARQGSPYEQYF. The chain carries TRBV20-1 and TRBJ2-7, with TRBD1 as a possible D gene (5 bases). V lost 2 bases, J lost 2 bases, and 10 bases lay in between. Germline CDR1 DFQATT, CDR2 SNEGSKA (reference sequence). The length of the CDR3 is 13 residues.

This clonotype was observed a few times. This CDR3 reads CASSLDGQGNTEAFF. The CDR3 DNA reads TGCGCCAGCAGCTTGGACGGACAGGGGAACACTGAAGCTTTCTTT. The chain recombines TRBV5-1 with TRBJ1-1, with 8 nucleotides matching TRBD1. V gave up 0 bases and J gave up 1 base; unmatched junction bases: 2. This CDR3 has 15 residues. Germline values: CDR1 SGHRS, CDR2 YFSETQ.